Below, one T cell receptor (beta chain) is given with its context. This may stem from a read error, because a much larger clone lies one nucleotide away. This CDR3 contains 13 residues. V was clipped by 2 bases and J by 0 bases, with 4 bases between them. This sample was taken from a study of T-cell reconstitution after alpha-beta-depleted transplantation in children. Molecular barcoding with unique molecular identifiers was used for the TCRbeta library. TCRdb used MiXCR to reprocess the PCR reads, holding one entry per CDR3 protein. This sample has some 200,000 distinct CDR3 sequences, with roughly 9.1% found just once.

Sequenced material: PBMCs, mostly from graft donor cells, taken 360 days after TCRalphabeta/CD19-depleted stem cell transplant. The chain recombines TRBV12-3 or TRBV12-4 with TRBJ2-5; D gene unclear. The TCR was taken from a male patient between 2 and 15 years old who had a stem cell transplant for acute myeloid leukemia, so the T cells may come from the graft donor. The CDR3, as DNA: TGTGCCAGCAGTTTACGGGACCAAGAGACCCAGTACTTC. This codes for CASSLRDQETQYF.